The 31 T cell receptor beta chains listed next were all sequenced from one sample in a study of T-cell memory formation after mild COVID-19 (dated by TCRdb to the early 2020s). Library preparation used 5' RACE. Instrument used: Illumina NovaSeq 6000. TCRdb took the public reads, trimmed them with fastp at Q25, ran MiXCR for clone calling and kept in-frame beta chains. Rows with one shared CDR3 protein collapse into an entry with the most common genes and DNA. Present in this sample are tens of thousands of distinct CDR3 sequences, more than 11% of which were seen just once. The ten largest clones capture roughly a third of the sample. Sequenced material: PBMCs or a T cell subset sorted from them (not recorded which). Receptors were obtained from an adult woman who had mild COVID-19 (a few samples of this study predate the infection). The sample titles of this study are shuffled in the database, so cell type and time point are left out; the donor was told from shared clones.

This clonotype has more than one count but fewer than ten. This chain connects TRBV27 to TRBJ2-3, with TRBD2 matching 9 bases. The ends lost 5 bases at V and 0 bases at J; junction bases unmatched: 6. CDR1 and CDR2 (germline): MNHEY, SMNVEV (reference sequence). CDR3 length: 16 residues. CDR3 DNA sequence: TGTGCCAGCAGTGTACTAACTAGCGGGAGCACAGATACGCAGTATTTT. It specifies CASSVLTSGSTDTQYF.

The chain joins TRBV24-1 to TRBJ2-2, with TRBD2 as a possible D gene (5 bases). The CDR3 totals 17 residues. Germline V lookup: CDR1 KGHDR, CDR2 SFDVKD. V lost 7 bases and J lost 7, with 24 bases in between. CDR3: CATSIGIVGSAGGELFF. The CDR3 DNA follows: TGTGCCACCAGCATCGGGATAGTGGGGAGTGCGGGCGGGGAGCTGTTTTTT.

The chain has TRBV9 and TRBJ2-1; 14 bases fit TRBD2. V shed 4 bases and J 3 bases; nucleotides not matched to a gene: 12. Germline-derived CDR1 and CDR2 are SGDLS and YYNGEE. This CDR3 is built from 19 residues. Here the CDR3 DNA reads TGTGCCAGCAGCACCCGGACTAGCGGGGGGTCCGACAACTACAATGAGCAGTTCTTC. Its translation: CASSTRTSGGSDNYNEQFF.

This clonotype was counted only a few times. The chain couples TRBV12-3 or TRBV12-4 to TRBJ2-5; 11 nucleotides match TRBD2. The CDR3 consists of 15 residues. V was clipped by 6 bases and J by 4 bases; unmatched bases: 7. The CDR3 is CASSPLAGVRETQYF. The DNA of the CDR3 is TGTGCCAGCAGCCCACTAGCGGGAGTTAGAGAGACCCAGTACTTC.

This clonotype was counted between two and nine times. The rearrangement joins TRBV27 to TRBJ1-5; 7 bases map to TRBD1. CDR3 length equals 13 residues. Germline CDR1 MNHEY, CDR2 SMNVEV (reference sequence). Trimming took 8 bases from V and 2 from J; bases not matched to a gene: 3. CDR3 protein: CASQGGGNQPQHF. For the CDR3, the DNA is TGTGCCAGCCAGGGGGGGGGCAATCAGCCCCAGCATTTT.

CDR3: CATSGPGQGVTEAFF. In nucleotides, the CDR3 is TGTGCCACCAGCGGTCCGGGACAGGGTGTTACTGAAGCTTTCTTT. This chain uses TRBV15 with TRBJ1-1; TRBD1 matches 9 bases. The CDR3 length is 15 residues. J lost 5 bases, V lost 5 bases, and 9 bases had no gene match. The germline gives CDR1 LNHNV, CDR2 YYDKDF (reference sequence).

This clonotype turned up a few times. The gene calls are TRBV7-9 and TRBJ1-2, with D unresolved. Germline lookup yields CDR1 SEHNR and CDR2 FQNEAQ (reference sequence). This CDR3 has 13 residues. Between the trimmed V and J ends, which lost 1 base and 4 bases, there was a span of 7 bases. The CDR3 region has the DNA TGTGCCAGCAGCTTAGGCAACGGCTATGGCTACACCTTC. This translates into CASSLGNGYGYTF.

This clonotype was detected a few times. The CDR3 here is CATRDSGTWTEAFF. Written as DNA, the CDR3 is TGTGCCACCAGAGACTCAGGGACCTGGACTGAAGCTTTCTTT. The chain joins TRBV15 to TRBJ1-1; TRBD1 might be the D (5 bases). This CDR3 is 14 amino acids long. The germline V gene encodes CDR1 LNHNV and CDR2 YYDKDF (reference sequence). V lost 6 bases, J lost 5 bases, and 16 bases lay in between.

The chain links TRBV3-1 to TRBJ2-2; D is ambiguous. V was cut by 0 bases and J by 6 bases, with 14 bases left in between. There are 16 residues in the CDR3. In germline, CDR1 is LGHDT, CDR2 YNNKEL (reference sequence). Here the CDR3 DNA reads TGTGCCAGCAGCCAAGATTCTCAGACCCTCTCCGGGGAGCTGTTTTTT. Amino acids: CASSQDSQTLSGELFF. The variable domain in full, with the rest retrieved from reference TRBV3-1 and TRBJ2-2, is DTAVSQTPKYLVTQMGNDKSIKCEQNLGHDTMYWYKQDSKKFLKIMFSYNNKELIINETVPNRFSPKSPDKAHLNLHINSLELGDSAVYFCASSQDSQTLSGELFFGEGSRLTVL.

This clonotype was seen a handful of times. V is TRBV12-3 or TRBV12-4 and J is TRBJ2-7, with 10 bases aligning to TRBD1. The trim removed 6 bases at V and 5 bases at J, leaving 25 bases unmatched. The CDR3 is 20 amino acids. The DNA of the CDR3 is TGTGCCAGCAGCCGCGAGTTTATCGCTACCGCCGGGACAGGGGTACACGAGCAGTACTTC. Its translation is CASSREFIATAGTGVHEQYF.

The chain links TRBV9 to TRBJ1-2; D gene ambiguous. The CDR3 is 15 residues long. V shed 0 bases and J shed 7 bases, with 16 bases lying between them. Germline loops: CDR1 SGDLS, CDR2 YYNGEE. The chain's CDR3 is CASSVGKGVRSGYTF. The CDR3, as DNA: TGTGCCAGCAGCGTAGGGAAGGGAGTTCGTAGTGGCTACACCTTC.

A few counts support this clonotype. J is TRBJ2-1 and V is TRBV7-9; 7 positions match TRBD2. This CDR3 contains 16 residues. V was clipped by 3 bases and J by 6 bases; unmatched bases: 11. Germline values: CDR1 SEHNR, CDR2 FQNEAQ (reference sequence). The CDR3 DNA is TGTGCCAGCAGCTTTAGACTAGCAGAAAGCCCCAATGAGCAGTTCTTC. It codes for CASSFRLAESPNEQFF.

The chain combines TRBV7-9 with TRBJ2-7; the D gene is possibly TRBD1 (7 bases). The V end lost 4 bases, the J end lost 6 bases, and 10 bases lay between the germline ends. Germline loops: CDR1 SEHNR, CDR2 FQNEAQ (reference sequence). CDR3 size: 12 residues. The CDR3 spells CASSYRGGEQYF. CDR3 DNA sequence: TGTGCCAGCAGCTACAGGGGAGGCGAGCAGTACTTC. Filled out from reference TRBV7-9 and TRBJ2-7, the complete variable domain reads DTGVSQNPRHKITKRGQNVTFRCDPISEHNRLYWYRQTLGQGPEFLTYFQNEAQLEKSRLLSDRFSAERPKGSFSTLEIQRTEQGDSAMYLCASSYRGGEQYFGPGTRLTVT.

The chain carries TRBV5-5 and TRBJ2-7; 8 bases fit TRBD1. With V trimmed by 3 bases and J by 2 bases, 4 bases remained unmatched. The CDR3 has 14 residues. Germline values: CDR1 SGHKS, CDR2 YYEKEE (reference sequence). This chain's CDR3 is CASSYGTGAYEQYF. CDR3 in DNA: TGTGCCAGCAGCTATGGGACAGGAGCCTACGAGCAGTACTTC.

V is TRBV27 and J is TRBJ1-1; a possible D gene is TRBD1 (5 bases). CDR1 MNHEY and CDR2 SMNVEV come from the germline V gene (reference sequence). V was trimmed by 4 bases and J by 0 bases, leaving 12 bases between them. This CDR3 contains 15 residues. CDR3 in amino acids: CASSSSTGLNTEAFF. The DNA for the CDR3 is TGTGCCAGCAGTTCATCCACAGGTTTGAACACTGAAGCTTTCTTT.

This clonotype was seen a few times. This chain links TRBV5-4 with TRBJ2-7, with unresolved D. The CDR3 sequence is 13 residues long. Germline CDR1 SGHNT, CDR2 YYREEE (reference sequence). Trimming left V 1 base short and J 3 bases short, with 8 bases between. The CDR3 coding sequence is TGTGCCAGCAGCTTGTATCAGGACTACGAGCAGTACTTC. This codes for CASSLYQDYEQYF. Looking up the rest from reference TRBV5-4 and TRBJ2-7 gives the full variable domain: ETGVTQSPTHLIKTRGQQVTLRCSSQSGHNTVSWYQQALGQGPQFIFQYYREEENGRGNFPPRFSGLQFPNYSSELNVNALELDDSALYLCASSLYQDYEQYFGPGTRLTVT.

The rearrangement uses TRBV27 and TRBJ2-7; a possible D gene is TRBD1 (5 bases). The length of the CDR3 is 17 residues. Looked up from germline, CDR1 is MNHEY and CDR2 is SMNVEV (reference sequence). Trimming removed 1 base from V and 0 bases from J, with 16 bases in between. Written as DNA, the CDR3 is TGTGCCAGCAGTTTATTTCCCACGGACACACACTCCTACGAGCAGTACTTC. This encodes CASSLFPTDTHSYEQYF.

V and J are TRBV5-6 and TRBJ1-6; D not resolved. V dropped 4 bases and J dropped 5 bases, with 7 bases sitting between them. Germline CDR1 is SGHDT and CDR2 is YYEEEE. The CDR3 totals 13 residues. The CDR3 spells CASSPQDNSPLHF. DNA of the CDR3: TGTGCCAGCAGCCCCCAAGATAATTCACCCCTCCACTTT.

This chain's CDR3 is CASSLLGNPTQYF. In nucleotides, the CDR3 is TGTGCCAGCAGTTTATTGGGAAACCCTACGCAGTATTTT. This chain connects TRBV12-3 or TRBV12-4 to TRBJ2-3; D unclear. The CDR3 runs 13 residues. Trimming removed 2 bases from V and 8 bases from J, with 11 bases in between.

This chain uses TRBV7-9 with TRBJ1-2, with D perhaps matching TRBD1 (5 bases). CDR1 and CDR2 from the germline V gene are SEHNR and FQNEAQ (reference sequence). V was trimmed by 5 bases and J by 2 bases, leaving 9 bases between them. The CDR3 sequence is 13 residues long. This CDR3 reads CASSPWGNYGYTF. The CDR3, as DNA: TGTGCCAGCAGCCCCTGGGGGAACTATGGCTACACCTTC.

The V call is TRBV12-3 or TRBV12-4, the J call TRBJ2-7, with D maybe TRBD2 (5 bases). This CDR3 comprises 15 residues. Trimming pared 1 base from V and 4 bases from J, leaving 14 bases between. The CDR3 DNA reads TGTGCCAGCAGTTTAGGTCTCCCCGGACTTTACGAGCAGTACTTC. Translated, it gives CASSLGLPGLYEQYF.

V gene TRBV7-9 combines with J gene TRBJ1-5; D gene unclear. Germline V lookup: CDR1 SEHNR, CDR2 FQNEAQ (reference sequence). The V end lost 5 bases, the J end lost 7 bases, and 12 bases lay between the germline ends. This CDR3 contains 13 residues. The CDR3 here is CASSTSPEQPQHF. In nucleotides, the CDR3 is TGTGCCAGCAGCACCAGCCCCGAGCAGCCCCAGCATTTT. Supplemented by reference TRBV7-9 and TRBJ1-5, the full variable domain reads DTGVSQNPRHKITKRGQNVTFRCDPISEHNRLYWYRQTLGQGPEFLTYFQNEAQLEKSRLLSDRFSAERPKGSFSTLEIQRTEQGDSAMYLCASSTSPEQPQHFGDGTRLSIL.

This clonotype has ten or more counts. This chain joins TRBV5-1 and TRBJ2-1; 10 bases match TRBD1. Per germline, CDR1 SGHRS and CDR2 YFSETQ. V lost 4 bases to trimming and J lost 5 bases; unmatched junction nucleotides: 3. The CDR3 loop spans 14 amino acids. The CDR3 DNA is TGCGCCAGCAGCCTGGGACAGGGGAACAATGAGCAGTTCTTC. Protein sequence: CASSLGQGNNEQFF.

This clonotype was seen a handful of times. V usage is TRBV14 and J usage is TRBJ2-1, with unresolved D. The CDR3 length is 13 residues. The V gene's germline CDR1 is SGHDN and CDR2 FVKESK. Trimming took 0 bases from V and 9 from J, leaving 9 bases between them. The CDR3: CASSQDTSGEQFF. The CDR3 coding sequence is TGTGCCAGCAGCCAAGATACGTCGGGTGAGCAGTTCTTC.

This clonotype was seen at least ten times. This rearrangement joins TRBV7-2 to TRBJ2-7; D might be TRBD1 or TRBD2, each matching 5 bases. The CDR3 runs to 13 residues. Germline CDR1 reads SGHTA; CDR2 reads FQGNSA. Deletions cut 4 bases from V and 0 bases from J, with 7 bases between. DNA for the CDR3: TGTGCCAGCAGCTGGGGGTCCTCCTACGAGCAGTACTTC. This gives the protein CASSWGSSYEQYF.

This clonotype has more than one count but fewer than ten. V is TRBV2 and J is TRBJ2-5; D gene unclear. Looked up from germline, CDR1 is SNHLY and CDR2 is FYNNEI. This CDR3 is built from 12 residues. Trimming took off 7 bases at V and 4 bases at J, with 10 bases between the two ends. The CDR3 DNA reads TGTGCCAGCAATGGTGGCTTAGAGACCCAGTACTTC. Protein: CASNGGLETQYF.

This clonotype has more than one count but fewer than ten. The CDR3 DNA follows: TGTGCTAGTGCTCTGGGTTCCCCAAATGAAAAACTGTTTTTT. It yields the protein CASALGSPNEKLFF. The rearrangement links TRBV12-5 to TRBJ1-4, with D unclear. Germline CDR1 is LGHNT and CDR2 is FRNRAP. The CDR3 totals 14 residues. V was shortened by 7 bases and J by 5 bases, with 14 bases between the two germline ends.

V is TRBV28 and J is TRBJ2-1, with D possibly matching TRBD2 (7 bases). V dropped 2 bases and J dropped 8 bases, with 22 bases sitting between them. The germline CDR1 and CDR2 sequences are MDHEN and SYDVKM. The CDR3 is 17 amino acids. In DNA, the CDR3 is TGTGCCAGCAGTTTAAGGGGGGGTCGGACCCTTGTGGATGAGCAGTTCTTC. Translation: CASSLRGGRTLVDEQFF.

V usage is TRBV18 and J usage is TRBJ1-1; possible D gene TRBD1, 5 bases. V was shortened by 3 bases and J by 0 bases, with 17 bases between the two germline ends. Germline lookup yields CDR1 KGHSH and CDR2 LQKENI. This CDR3 spans 17 amino acids. The CDR3 nucleotides are TGTGCCAGCTCACCGGGCAGCTTCTTGGACATGAACACTGAAGCTTTCTTT. Translating gives CASSPGSFLDMNTEAFF.

By its share, this clonotype is medium-sized (0.01 to 0.1%). The V and J genes are TRBV7-2 and TRBJ1-1; no definite D call. The CDR3 loop spans 14 amino acids. V shed 5 bases and J shed 5 bases, with 15 bases lying between them. CDR1 SGHTA and CDR2 FQGNSA come from the germline V gene. Here the CDR3 DNA reads TGTGCCAGCAGCCTACGTGGGGTAAGGACTGAAGCTTTCTTT. This codes for CASSLRGVRTEAFF.

This clonotype was seen a few times. V and J are TRBV5-1 and TRBJ2-7; 7 nucleotides line up with TRBD1. The germline V gene encodes CDR1 SGHRS and CDR2 YFSETQ. Trimming took 3 bases from V and 5 from J; bases not matched to a gene: 5. The CDR3 has 13 residues. CDR3 loop: CASSYDRVHEQYF. The CDR3 coding sequence is TGCGCCAGCAGCTACGACAGGGTTCACGAGCAGTACTTC. Using reference TRBV5-1 and TRBJ2-7 for the parts outside the CDR3, the full variable domain is KAGVTQTPRYLIKTRGQQVTLSCSPISGHRSVSWYQQTPGQGLQFLFEYFSETQRNKGNFPGRFSGRQFSNSRSEMNVSTLELGDSALYLCASSYDRVHEQYFGPGTRLTVT.